The rows below give T cell receptor beta chains drawn from one sample of a study of monozygotic twins with inflammatory bowel disease. Using the 5' RACE reads, TCRdb records one entry per CDR3 protein without DNA. Its table records 150,000 to 200,000 distinct CDR3 sequences. Input material: blood. Receptors were obtained from a human donor with ulcerative colitis or Crohn's disease, or a healthy co-twin of an affected twin (not recorded which). The CDR3 runs from the conserved cysteine through the conserved F or W. Fields, in order: J gene, V gene, CDR3 protein.

>TRBJ1-1|TRBV12-3/TRBV12-4
CASSFTGTGNTEAFF
>TRBJ2-3|TRBV4-3
CASSPRARGLSTDTQYF
>TRBJ2-7|TRBV5-1
CASSPRAGALSYEQYF
>TRBJ1-1|TRBV5-4
CASSPVTGPEAFF
>TRBJ2-5|TRBV5-1
CASSPMGASNQETQYF
>TRBJ2-7|TRBV7-9
CASSLGRSGYEQYF
>TRBJ2-3|TRBV7-2
CASSFIRGHTDTQYF
>TRBJ2-1|TRBV20-1
CSASPRAGFGNEQFF
>TRBJ1-5|TRBV30
CAWSTGQNSNQPQHF
>TRBJ2-2|TRBV9
CASSTGTNTGELFF
>TRBJ2-7|TRBV20-1
CSARGQGFYEQYF
>TRBJ2-1|TRBV6-2/TRBV6-3
CASYLPGQGYNEQFF
>TRBJ1-1|TRBV7-9
CASSDPLFGMNTEAFF
>TRBJ2-7|TRBV7-6
CASSLFTSGNSYEQYF
>TRBJ1-4|TRBV11-2
CASSWDSYGAGEKLFF
>TRBJ2-7|TRBV28
CASSLFGQGRGYEQYF
>TRBJ2-1|TRBV2
CASSEWTYNEQFF
>TRBJ2-3|TRBV20-1
CSARTSGESTDTQYF